The 3 T cell receptor beta chains below all came from one sample that was sequenced in a study of glioma-infiltrating T cells after dendritic cell vaccination. Assay: immunoSEQ multiplex PCR; the TCRdb copy retains only in-frame clones and omits some. The sample holds around 67,000 clones; approximately 80% are singletons and the top ten take roughly 7.9%. Material: blood, obtained before dendritic cell vaccination. The receptor set was obtained from a human donor with glioblastoma.

The V gene is TRBV19, the J gene TRBJ1-1; no clear D. The V end lost 7 bases, the J end lost 0 bases, and 9 bases lay between the germline ends. The length of the CDR3 is 13 residues. Germline V gene sequence: CDR1 LNHDA, CDR2 SQIVND (reference sequence). The CDR3 sequence: CASTPGMNTEAFF. The CDR3 DNA is TGTGCCAGTACCCCGGGAATGAACACTGAAGCTTTCTTT.

CDR3 residues: CAWSLGQGSYEQYF. The CDR3 DNA is TGTGCCTGGAGTTTGGGACAGGGTTCCTACGAGCAGTACTTC. V gene TRBV30 combines with J gene TRBJ2-7; TRBD1 matches at 9 bases. The CDR3 consists of 14 residues. V lost 2 bases, J lost 1 base, and 3 bases stayed unmatched. Germline values: CDR1 GTSNPN, CDR2 SVGIG (reference sequence).

This sequence joins TRBV29-1 and TRBJ1-2; TRBD1 matches 8 bases. Germline V lookup: CDR1 SQVTM, CDR2 ANQGSEA. The V segment lost 0 bases and the J segment 4 bases; nucleotides outside the gene matches: 10. The CDR3 is 16 amino acids. CDR3 bases: TGCAGCGTTGAAGAAGTAGGAAACAGGGGGGGCTATGGCTACACCTTC. Translation: CSVEEVGNRGGYGYTF.